This record covers a single T cell receptor (beta chain). The target antigen is unknown. Aged roughly 6 to 95, donors were systemically healthy Caucasians from Russia. This entry is derived from a study of blood T cells in healthy people across ages. A second roughly 6 to 11 cycle PCR used barcoded and J-beta primers. TCRdb reanalysed the 5' RACE reads using MiXCR and keeps one entry per CDR3 protein. This sample has hundreds of thousands of distinct CDR3 sequences, with around a fifth found just once. Study outcomes and limitations: Comparison with aged donors showed that long-lived donors had more naive CD4+ cells and higher diversity.

Germline V lookup: CDR1 SGHTA, CDR2 FQGTGA. The CDR3 runs to 14 residues. V was pared by 5 bases and J by 6 bases, with 14 bases between. Sequencing was carried out using blood. This TCR derives from a man between 65 and 80 years old in good health. V gene TRBV7-3 combines with J gene TRBJ2-4; D might be TRBD1 or TRBD2, each matching 5 bases. The CDR3 sequence: CASSPGDDGNIQYF. The CDR3 DNA sequence: TGTGCCAGCAGCCCCGGGGACGACGGAAACATTCAGTACTTC.